This TCR beta chain was captured by sequencing in a study of cytomegalovirus exposure and HLA in healthy donors. This CDR3 spans 16 amino acids. Trimming cost V 3 bases and J 9 bases; bases outside gene matches: 12. The germline CDR1 and CDR2 sequences are MDHEN and SYDVKM. The PCR contained 60 Vbeta and 13 Jbeta primers. The data were produced by immunoSEQ multiplex PCR, yet TCRdb's version contains in-frame clones alone and is incomplete. The repertoire holds 150,000 or so clones, around 80% seen once, with around 2% in the top ten. This TCR came from a man in his late teens or twenties in good health and CMV-seronegative. The chain has TRBV28 and TRBJ2-1, with TRBD2 matching 9 bases. The source material was PBMCs. This CDR3 reads CASSFPASGNVGEQFF. The DNA for the CDR3 is TGTGCCAGCAGTTTCCCCGCTAGCGGGAATGTGGGTGAGCAGTTCTTC.